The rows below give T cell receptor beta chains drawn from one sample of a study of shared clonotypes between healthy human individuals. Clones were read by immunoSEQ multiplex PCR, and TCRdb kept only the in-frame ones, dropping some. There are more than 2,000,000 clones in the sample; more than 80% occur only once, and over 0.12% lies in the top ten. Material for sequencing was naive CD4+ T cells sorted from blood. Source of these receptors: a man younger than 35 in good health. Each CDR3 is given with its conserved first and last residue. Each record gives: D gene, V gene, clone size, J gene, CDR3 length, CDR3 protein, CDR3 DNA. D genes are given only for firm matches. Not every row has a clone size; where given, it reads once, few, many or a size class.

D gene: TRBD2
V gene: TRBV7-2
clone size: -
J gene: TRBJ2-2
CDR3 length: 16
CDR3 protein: CASSLVAGGWTGELFF
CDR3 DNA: TGTGCCAGCAGCTTAGTAGCGGGAGGGTGGACCGGGGAGCTGTTTTTT

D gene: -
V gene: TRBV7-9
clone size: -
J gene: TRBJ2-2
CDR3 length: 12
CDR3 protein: CASEGAFGELFF
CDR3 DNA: TGTGCCAGCGAGGGAGCGTTCGGGGAGCTGTTTTTT

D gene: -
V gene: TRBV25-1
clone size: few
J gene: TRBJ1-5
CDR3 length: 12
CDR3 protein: CASNPTDSPQHF
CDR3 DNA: TGTGCCAGCAACCCTACCGACAGTCCCCAGCATTTT

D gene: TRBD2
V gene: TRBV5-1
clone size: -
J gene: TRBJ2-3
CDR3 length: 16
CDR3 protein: CASSFPGASGEDTQYF
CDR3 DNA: TGCGCCAGCAGCTTCCCGGGGGCTAGCGGGGAGGATACGCAGTATTTT

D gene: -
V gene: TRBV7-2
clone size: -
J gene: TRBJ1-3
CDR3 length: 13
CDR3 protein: CASSLGAGNTIYF
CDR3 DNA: TGTGCCAGCAGCTTAGGTGCCGGAAACACCATATATTTT

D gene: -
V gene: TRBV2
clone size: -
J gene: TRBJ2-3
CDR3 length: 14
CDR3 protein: CASSGQIITDTQYF
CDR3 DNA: TGTGCCAGCAGTGGACAGATCATCACAGATACGCAGTATTTT

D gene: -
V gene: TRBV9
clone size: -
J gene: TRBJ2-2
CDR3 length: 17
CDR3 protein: CASSVDSGRAYTGELFF
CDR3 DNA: TGTGCCAGCAGCGTAGATTCGGGACGGGCATACACCGGGGAGCTGTTTTTT

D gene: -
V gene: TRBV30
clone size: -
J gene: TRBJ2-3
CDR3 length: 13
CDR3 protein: CAWSPLQGYTQYF
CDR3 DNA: TGTGCCTGGAGTCCCCTCCAGGGTTATACGCAGTATTTT

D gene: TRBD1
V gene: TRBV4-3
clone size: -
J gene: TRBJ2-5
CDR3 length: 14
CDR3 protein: CASSPRTGPETQYF
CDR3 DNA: TGCGCCAGCAGCCCCCGGACAGGTCCAGAGACCCAGTACTTC

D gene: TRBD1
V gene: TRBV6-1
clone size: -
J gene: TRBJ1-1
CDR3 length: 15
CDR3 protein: CASSPRTGPNTEAFF
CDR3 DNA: TGTGCCAGCAGTCCCAGGACAGGGCCGAACACTGAAGCTTTCTTT

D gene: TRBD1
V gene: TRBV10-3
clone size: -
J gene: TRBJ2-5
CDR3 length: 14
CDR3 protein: CAISVQGAEETQYF
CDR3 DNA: TGTGCCATCAGTGTTCAGGGGGCGGAGGAGACCCAGTACTTC

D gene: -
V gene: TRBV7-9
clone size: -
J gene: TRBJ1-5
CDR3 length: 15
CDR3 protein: CASSLGDYSNQPQHF
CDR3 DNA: TGTGCCAGCAGCTTAGGGGATTATAGCAATCAGCCCCAGCATTTT

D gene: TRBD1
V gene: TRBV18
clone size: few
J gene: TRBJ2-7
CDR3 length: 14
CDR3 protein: CASSTDRASYEQYF
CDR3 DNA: TGTGCCAGCTCAACGGACAGGGCCTCCTACGAGCAGTACTTC

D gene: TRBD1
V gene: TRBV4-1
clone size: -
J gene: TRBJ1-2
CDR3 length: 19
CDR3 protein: CASSQETGVFSLPNYGYTF
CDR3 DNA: TGCGCCAGCAGCCAAGAAACAGGGGTCTTTTCTCTTCCTAACTATGGCTACACCTTC

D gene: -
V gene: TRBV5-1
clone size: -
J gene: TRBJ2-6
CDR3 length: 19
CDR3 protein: CASSLDGEYSSSGANVLTF
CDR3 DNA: TGCGCCAGCAGCTTGGACGGCGAGTACTCAAGCTCTGGGGCCAACGTCCTGACTTTC

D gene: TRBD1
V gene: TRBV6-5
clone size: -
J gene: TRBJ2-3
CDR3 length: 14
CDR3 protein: CASRNRGRTDTQYF
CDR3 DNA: TGTGCCAGCAGAAACAGGGGGCGAACAGATACGCAGTATTTT

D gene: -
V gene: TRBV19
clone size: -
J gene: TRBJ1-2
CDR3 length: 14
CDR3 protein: CATRSDRRPYGYTF
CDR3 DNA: TGTGCCACGAGGTCGGACCGCCGCCCCTATGGCTACACCTTC

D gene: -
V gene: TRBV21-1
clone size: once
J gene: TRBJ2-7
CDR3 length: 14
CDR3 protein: CASSKVKVGYEQYF
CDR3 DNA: TGTGCCAGCAGCAAAGTCAAGGTTGGCTACGAGCAGTACTTC

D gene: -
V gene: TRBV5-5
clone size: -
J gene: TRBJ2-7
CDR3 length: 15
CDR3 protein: CASSFLWGLTYEQYF
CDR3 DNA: TGTGCCAGCAGCTTTTTATGGGGATTGACCTACGAGCAGTACTTC

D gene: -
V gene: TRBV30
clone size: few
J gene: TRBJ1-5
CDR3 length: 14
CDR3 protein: CAWSLQQGTVPQHF
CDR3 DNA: TGTGCCTGGAGTCTACAACAGGGAACGGTGCCCCAGCATTTT

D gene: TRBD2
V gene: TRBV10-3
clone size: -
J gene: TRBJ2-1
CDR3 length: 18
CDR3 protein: CAITASGRAGSSYNEQFF
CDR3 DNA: TGTGCCATCACAGCTAGCGGGAGGGCCGGGAGCTCCTACAATGAGCAGTTCTTC

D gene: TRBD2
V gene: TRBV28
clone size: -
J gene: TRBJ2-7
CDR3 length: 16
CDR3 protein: CASSFRLAVSSYEQYF
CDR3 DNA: TGTGCCAGCAGTTTCAGACTAGCTGTGAGCTCCTACGAGCAGTACTTC

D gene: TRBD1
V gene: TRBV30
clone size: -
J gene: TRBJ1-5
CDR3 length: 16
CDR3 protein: CAWSPTGIFVNQPQHF
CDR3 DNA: TGTGCCTGGAGCCCGACAGGGATCTTTGTCAATCAGCCCCAGCATTTT

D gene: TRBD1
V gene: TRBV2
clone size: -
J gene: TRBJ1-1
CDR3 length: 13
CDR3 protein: CASEHRGNAEAFF
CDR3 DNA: TGTGCCAGCGAACACAGGGGGAACGCTGAAGCTTTCTTT

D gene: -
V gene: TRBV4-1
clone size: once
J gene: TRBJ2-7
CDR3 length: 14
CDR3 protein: CASSQEPGEYEQYF
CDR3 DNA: TGCGCCAGCAGCCAAGAACCCGGGGAGTACGAGCAGTACTTC

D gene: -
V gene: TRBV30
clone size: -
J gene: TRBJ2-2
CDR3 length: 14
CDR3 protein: CAWSVQGHTGELFF
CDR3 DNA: TGTGCCTGGAGTGTACAGGGCCACACCGGGGAGCTGTTTTTT

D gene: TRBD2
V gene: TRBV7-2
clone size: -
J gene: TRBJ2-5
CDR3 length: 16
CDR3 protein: CASSLLAGVTSGEQYF
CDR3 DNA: TGTGCCAGCAGCTTATTAGCGGGAGTCACTTCTGGGGAGCAGTACTTC

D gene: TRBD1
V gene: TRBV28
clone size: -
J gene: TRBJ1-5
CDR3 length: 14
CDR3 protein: CASSLYRGGQPQHF
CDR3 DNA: TGTGCCAGCAGTTTATACAGGGGTGGCCAGCCCCAGCATTTT

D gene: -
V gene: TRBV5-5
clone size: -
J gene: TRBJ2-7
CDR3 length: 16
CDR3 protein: CASSALRGSNLLEQYF
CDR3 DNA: TGTGCCAGCAGCGCCCTCCGGGGGTCTAACCTCCTCGAGCAGTACTTC

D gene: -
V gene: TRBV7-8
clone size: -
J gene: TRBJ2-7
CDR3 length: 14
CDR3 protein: CASTPDRSSYEQYF
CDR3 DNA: TGTGCCAGCACCCCCGACAGAAGCTCCTACGAGCAGTACTTC

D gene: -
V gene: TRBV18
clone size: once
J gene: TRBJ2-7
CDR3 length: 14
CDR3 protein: CASSPGRLSYEQYF
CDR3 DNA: TGTGCCAGCTCACCAGGGCGACTCTCCTACGAGCAGTACTTC

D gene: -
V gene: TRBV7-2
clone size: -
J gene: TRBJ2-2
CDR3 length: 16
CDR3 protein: CASSLFLPLNTGELFF
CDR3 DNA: TGTGCCAGCAGCTTATTCTTACCCCTGAACACCGGGGAGCTGTTTTTT

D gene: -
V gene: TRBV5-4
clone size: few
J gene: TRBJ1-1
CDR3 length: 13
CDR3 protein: CASSWGRNTEAFF
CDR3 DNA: TGTGCCAGCAGCTGGGGGCGGAACACTGAAGCTTTCTTT

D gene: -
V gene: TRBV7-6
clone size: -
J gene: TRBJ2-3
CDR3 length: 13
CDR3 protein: CASRQGGTDTQYF
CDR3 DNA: TGTGCCAGCCGGCAGGGTGGCACAGATACGCAGTATTTT

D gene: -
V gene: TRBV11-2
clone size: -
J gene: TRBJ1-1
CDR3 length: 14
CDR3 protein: CASSPSGAYTEAFF
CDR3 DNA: TGTGCCAGCAGCCCGTCGGGGGCATACACTGAAGCTTTCTTT

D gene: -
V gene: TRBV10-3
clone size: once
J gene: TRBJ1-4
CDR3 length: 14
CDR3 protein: CAISESGRGEKLFF
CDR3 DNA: TGTGCCATCAGTGAGTCGGGCAGGGGTGAAAAACTGTTTTTT

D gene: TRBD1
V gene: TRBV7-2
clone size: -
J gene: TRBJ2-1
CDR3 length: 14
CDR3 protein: CASNVGQGVGEQFF
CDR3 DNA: TGTGCCAGCAATGTGGGACAGGGAGTCGGTGAGCAGTTCTTC

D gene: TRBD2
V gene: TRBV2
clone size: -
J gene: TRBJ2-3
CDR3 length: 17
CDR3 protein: CASSDWGLAGVADTQYF
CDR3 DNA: TGTGCCAGCAGTGATTGGGGACTAGCGGGAGTGGCAGATACGCAGTATTTT

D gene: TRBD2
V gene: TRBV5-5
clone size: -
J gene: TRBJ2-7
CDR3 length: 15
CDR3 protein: CASSISLAGINEQYF
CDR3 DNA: TGTGCCAGCAGCATCTCACTAGCGGGAATAAACGAGCAGTACTTC

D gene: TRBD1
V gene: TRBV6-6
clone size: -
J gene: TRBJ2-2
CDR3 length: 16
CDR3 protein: CASSYKGQGYTGELFF
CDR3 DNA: TGTGCCAGCAGTTACAAGGGACAGGGGTACACCGGGGAGCTGTTTTTT

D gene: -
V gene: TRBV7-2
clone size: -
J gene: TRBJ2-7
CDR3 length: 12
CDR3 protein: CASSSPGQGQYF
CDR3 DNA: TGTGCCAGCAGCTCCCCCGGGCAGGGGCAGTACTTC

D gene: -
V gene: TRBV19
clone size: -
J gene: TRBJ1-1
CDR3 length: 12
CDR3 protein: CASSTTRTEAFF
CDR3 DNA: TGTGCCAGTAGTACCACAAGGACCGAAGCTTTCTTT